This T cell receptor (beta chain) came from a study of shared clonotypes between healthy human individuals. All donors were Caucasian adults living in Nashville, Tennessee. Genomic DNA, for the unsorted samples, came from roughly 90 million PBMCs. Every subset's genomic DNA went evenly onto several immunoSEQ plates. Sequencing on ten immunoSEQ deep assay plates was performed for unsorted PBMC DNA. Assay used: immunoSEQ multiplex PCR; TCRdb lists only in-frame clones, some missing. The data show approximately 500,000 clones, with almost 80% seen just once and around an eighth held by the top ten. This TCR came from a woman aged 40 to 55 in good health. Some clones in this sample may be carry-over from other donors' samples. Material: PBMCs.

CDR3 sequence: CASSFGGSPYNEQFF. CDR3 nucleotides: TGTGCCAGCAGCTTCGGGGGATCCCCCTACAATGAGCAGTTCTTC. The chain uses TRBV5-4 and TRBJ2-1, with D perhaps TRBD2 (6 bases). The CDR3 is made up of 15 amino acids. Trimming removed 2 bases from V and 2 bases from J, with 11 bases in between. Germline V CDR1 and CDR2: SGHNT, YYREEE (reference sequence).